Only a few counts were recorded for the clone carrying this T cell receptor (beta chain). This sample is drawn from a study of T cells in tumors after PD-1 blockade. On the study more broadly: No patient had prior checkpoint blockade, systemic immunosuppression, or radiotherapy within 4 weeks.

Trimming took 4 bases from V and 4 from J; bases not matched to a gene: 10. Germline loops: CDR1 SGHTA, CDR2 FQGNSA. CDR3 length: 17 residues. Repertoires were generated with immunoSEQ multiplex PCR, while TCRdb's copy carries only in-frame clones and drops some. Of roughly 50,000 clones listed, about four fifths were seen once; the top ten hold approximately 15%. This sample comprised PBMCs, obtained before anti-PD-1 treatment. The chain combines TRBV7-2 with TRBJ2-6, with 7 bases matching TRBD1. This TCR was recovered from a human donor with basal cell carcinoma. In nucleotides, the CDR3 is TGTGCCAGCAGCTCGGGACAGTCCCCAGCGGGGGCCAACGTCCTGACTTTC. Translated, it gives CASSSGQSPAGANVLTF.